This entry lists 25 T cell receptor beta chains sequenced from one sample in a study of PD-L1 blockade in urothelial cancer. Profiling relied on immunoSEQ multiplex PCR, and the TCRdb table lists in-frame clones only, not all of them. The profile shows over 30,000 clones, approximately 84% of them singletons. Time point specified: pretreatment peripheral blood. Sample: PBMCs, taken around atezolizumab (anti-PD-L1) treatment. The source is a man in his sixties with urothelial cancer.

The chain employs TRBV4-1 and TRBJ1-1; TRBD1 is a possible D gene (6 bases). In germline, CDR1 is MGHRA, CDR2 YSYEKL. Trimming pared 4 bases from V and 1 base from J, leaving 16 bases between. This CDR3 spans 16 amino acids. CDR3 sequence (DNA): TGCGCCAGCAGCCGACGGGGGGACACAAGGAACACTGAAGCTTTCTTT. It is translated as CASSRRGDTRNTEAFF.

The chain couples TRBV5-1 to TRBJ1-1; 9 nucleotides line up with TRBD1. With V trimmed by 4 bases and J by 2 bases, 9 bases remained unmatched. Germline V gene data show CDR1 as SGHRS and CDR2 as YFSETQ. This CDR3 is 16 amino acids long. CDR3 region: CASSRIGQGLNTEAFF. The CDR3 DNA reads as TGCGCCAGCAGCCGCATCGGACAGGGGCTCAACACTGAAGCTTTCTTT.

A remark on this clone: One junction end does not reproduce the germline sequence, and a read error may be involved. The CDR3 DNA reads TGTGCCAGCAGCATAACTAGCGGGGGGTACAATGAGCAGTTCTTC. It is translated as CASSITSGGYNEQFF. The J gene is TRBJ2-1, the V gene TRBV7-3, with 12 bases matching TRBD2. The CDR3 loop spans 15 amino acids. Germline lookup yields CDR1 SGHTA and CDR2 FQGTGA.

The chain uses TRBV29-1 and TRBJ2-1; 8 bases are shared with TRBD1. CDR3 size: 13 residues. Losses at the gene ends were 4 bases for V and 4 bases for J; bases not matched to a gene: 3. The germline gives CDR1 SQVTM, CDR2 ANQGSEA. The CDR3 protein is CSVGQGAYNEQFF. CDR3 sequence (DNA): TGCAGCGTTGGGCAGGGGGCTTACAATGAGCAGTTCTTC.

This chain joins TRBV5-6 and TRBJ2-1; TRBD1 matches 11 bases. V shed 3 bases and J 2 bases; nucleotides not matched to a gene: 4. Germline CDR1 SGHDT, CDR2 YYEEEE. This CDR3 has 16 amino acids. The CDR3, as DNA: TGTGCCAGCAGCTGGGGGGGACAGGGGGCCTACAATGAGCAGTTCTTC. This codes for CASSWGGQGAYNEQFF.

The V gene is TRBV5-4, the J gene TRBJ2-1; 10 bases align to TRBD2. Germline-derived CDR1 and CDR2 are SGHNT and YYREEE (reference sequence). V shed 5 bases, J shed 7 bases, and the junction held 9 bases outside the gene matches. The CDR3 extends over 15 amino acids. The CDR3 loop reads CASRKAGGFGNEQFF. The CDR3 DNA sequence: TGTGCCAGCAGAAAAGCGGGAGGGTTTGGAAATGAGCAGTTCTTC.

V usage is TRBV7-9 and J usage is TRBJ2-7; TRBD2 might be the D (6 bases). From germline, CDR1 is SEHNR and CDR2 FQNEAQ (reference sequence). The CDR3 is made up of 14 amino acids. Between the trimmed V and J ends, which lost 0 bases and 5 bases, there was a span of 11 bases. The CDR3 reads CASSLAPGGDEQYF. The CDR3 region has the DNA TGTGCCAGCAGCTTAGCGCCTGGAGGGGACGAGCAGTACTTC.

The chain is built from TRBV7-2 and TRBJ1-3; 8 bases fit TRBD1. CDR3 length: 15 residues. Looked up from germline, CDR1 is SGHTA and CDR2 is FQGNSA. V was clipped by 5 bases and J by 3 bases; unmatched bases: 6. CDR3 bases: TGTGCCAGCAGCGACAGGGGCCGTGGTGGAAACACCATATATTTT. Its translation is CASSDRGRGGNTIYF.

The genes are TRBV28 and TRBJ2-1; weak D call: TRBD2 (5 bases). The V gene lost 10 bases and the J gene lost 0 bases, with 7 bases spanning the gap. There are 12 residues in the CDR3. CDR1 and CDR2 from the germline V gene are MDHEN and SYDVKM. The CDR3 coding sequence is TGTGCCACGGAGGACTCCTACAATGAGCAGTTCTTC. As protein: CATEDSYNEQFF. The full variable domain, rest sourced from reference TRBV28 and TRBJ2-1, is DVKVTQSSRYLVKRTGEKVFLECVQDMDHENMFWYRQDPGLGLRLIYFSYDVKMKEKGDIPEGYSVSREKKERFSLILESASTNQTSMYLCATEDSYNEQFFGPGTRLTVL.

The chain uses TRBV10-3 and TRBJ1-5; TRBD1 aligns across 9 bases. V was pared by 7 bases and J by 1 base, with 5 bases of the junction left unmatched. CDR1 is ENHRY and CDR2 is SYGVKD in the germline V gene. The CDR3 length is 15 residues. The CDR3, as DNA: TGTGCCATCAAGGGGGGGACAGGGAGCAATCAGCCCCAGCATTTT. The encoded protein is CAIKGGTGSNQPQHF.

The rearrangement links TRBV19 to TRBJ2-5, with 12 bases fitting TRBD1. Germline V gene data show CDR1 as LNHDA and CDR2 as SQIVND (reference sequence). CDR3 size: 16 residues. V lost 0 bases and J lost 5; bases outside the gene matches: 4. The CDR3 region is CASSIDGTGGAETQYF. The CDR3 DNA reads TGTGCCAGTAGTATAGACGGGACAGGGGGCGCGGAGACCCAGTACTTC.

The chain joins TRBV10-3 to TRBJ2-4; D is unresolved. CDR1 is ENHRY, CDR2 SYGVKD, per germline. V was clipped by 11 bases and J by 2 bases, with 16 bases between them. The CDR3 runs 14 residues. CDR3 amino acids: CALPNSRPKNIQYF. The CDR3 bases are TGTGCCCTTCCGAACAGCCGACCCAAAAACATTCAGTACTTC.

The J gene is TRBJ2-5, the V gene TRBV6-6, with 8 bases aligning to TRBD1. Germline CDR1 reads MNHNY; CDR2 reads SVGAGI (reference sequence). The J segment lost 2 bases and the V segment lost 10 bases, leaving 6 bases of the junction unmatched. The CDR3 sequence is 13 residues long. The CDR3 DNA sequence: TGTGCCATCCTACAGGGGGAACAAGAGACCCAGTACTTC. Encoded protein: CAILQGEQETQYF.

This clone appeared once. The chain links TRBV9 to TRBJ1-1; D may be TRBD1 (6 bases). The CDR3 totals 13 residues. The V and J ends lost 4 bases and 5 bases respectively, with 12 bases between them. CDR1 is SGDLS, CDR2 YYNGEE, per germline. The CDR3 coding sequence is TGTGCCAGCAGCTTACAGGGAAAGACTGAAGCTTTCTTT. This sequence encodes CASSLQGKTEAFF.

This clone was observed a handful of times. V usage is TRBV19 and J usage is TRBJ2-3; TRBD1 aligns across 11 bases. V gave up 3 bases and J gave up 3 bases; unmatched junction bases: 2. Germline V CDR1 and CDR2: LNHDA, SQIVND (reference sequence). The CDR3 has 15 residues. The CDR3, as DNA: TGTGCCAGTAGTATGGGGGACAGGGGGACAGATACGCAGTATTTT. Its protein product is CASSMGDRGTDTQYF. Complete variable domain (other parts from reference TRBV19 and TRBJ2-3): DGGITQSPKYLFRKEGQNVTLSCEQNLNHDAMYWYRQDPGQGLRLIYYSQIVNDFQKGDIAEGYSVSREKKESFPLTVTSAQKNPTAFYLCASSMGDRGTDTQYFGPGTRLTVL.

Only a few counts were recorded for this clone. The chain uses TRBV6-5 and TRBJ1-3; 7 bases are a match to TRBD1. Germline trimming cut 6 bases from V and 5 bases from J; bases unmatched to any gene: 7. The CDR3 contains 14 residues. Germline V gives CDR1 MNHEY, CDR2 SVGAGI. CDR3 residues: CASRTMGQRNTIYF. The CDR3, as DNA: TGTGCCAGCAGAACGATGGGACAGCGAAACACCATATATTTT.

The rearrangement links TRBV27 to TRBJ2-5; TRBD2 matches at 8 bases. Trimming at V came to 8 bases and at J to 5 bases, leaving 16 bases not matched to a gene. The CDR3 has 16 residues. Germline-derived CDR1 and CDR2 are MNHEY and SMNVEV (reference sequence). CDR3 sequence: CASRGYGTSVFETQYF. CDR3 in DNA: TGTGCCAGCCGCGGGTACGGGACTAGTGTTTTTGAGACCCAGTACTTC.

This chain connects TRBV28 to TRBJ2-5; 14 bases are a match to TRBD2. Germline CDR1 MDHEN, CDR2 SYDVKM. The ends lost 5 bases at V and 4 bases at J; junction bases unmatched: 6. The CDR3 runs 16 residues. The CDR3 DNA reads TGTGCCAGCAGTCTCGGGGGACTAGCGGGAGTAGAGACCCAGTACTTC. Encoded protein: CASSLGGLAGVETQYF.

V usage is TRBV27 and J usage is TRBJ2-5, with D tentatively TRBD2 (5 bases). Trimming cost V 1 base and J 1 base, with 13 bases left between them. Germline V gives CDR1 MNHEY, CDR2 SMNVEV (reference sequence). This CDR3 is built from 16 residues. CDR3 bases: TGTGCCAGCAGTTTATACGGGGATGGGCTCCAAGAGACCCAGTACTTC. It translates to CASSLYGDGLQETQYF.

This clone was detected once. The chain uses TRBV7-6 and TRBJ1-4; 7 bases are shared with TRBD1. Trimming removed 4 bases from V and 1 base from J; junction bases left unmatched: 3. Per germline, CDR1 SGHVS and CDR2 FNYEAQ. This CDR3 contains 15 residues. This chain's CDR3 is CASSSNRGTNEKLFF. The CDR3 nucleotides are TGTGCCAGCAGCTCGAACAGGGGAACTAATGAAAAACTGTTTTTT.

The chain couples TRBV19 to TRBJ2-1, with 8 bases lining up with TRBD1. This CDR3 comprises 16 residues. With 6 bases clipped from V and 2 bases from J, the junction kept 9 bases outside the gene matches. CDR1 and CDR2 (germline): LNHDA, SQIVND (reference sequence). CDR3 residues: CASRDPGQGPYNEQFF. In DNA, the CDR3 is TGTGCCAGTAGGGACCCCGGACAGGGCCCCTACAATGAGCAGTTCTTC.

CDR3 sequence (DNA): TGCGCCAGCAGCTTTAGCGGGGTGGCTGAGACCCAGTACTTC. This gives the protein CASSFSGVAETQYF. This chain links TRBV5-1 with TRBJ2-5, with 8 nucleotides matching TRBD2. The CDR3 runs to 14 residues. Germline-derived CDR1 and CDR2 are SGHRS and YFSETQ. The trim removed 2 bases at V and 5 bases at J, leaving 5 bases unmatched.

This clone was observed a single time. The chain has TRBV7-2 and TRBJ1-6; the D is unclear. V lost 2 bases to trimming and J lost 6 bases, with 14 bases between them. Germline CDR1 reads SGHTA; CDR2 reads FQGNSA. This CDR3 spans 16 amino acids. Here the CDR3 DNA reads TGTGCCAGCAGCTTAAGCACGAACGCGCTTAATTCACCCCTCCACTTT. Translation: CASSLSTNALNSPLHF. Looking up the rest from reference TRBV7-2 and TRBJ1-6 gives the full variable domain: GAGVSQSPSNKVTEKGKDVELRCDPISGHTALYWYRQSLGQGLEFLIYFQGNSAPDKSGLPSDRFSAERTGGSVSTLTIQRTQQEDSAVYLCASSLSTNALNSPLHFGNGTRLTVT.

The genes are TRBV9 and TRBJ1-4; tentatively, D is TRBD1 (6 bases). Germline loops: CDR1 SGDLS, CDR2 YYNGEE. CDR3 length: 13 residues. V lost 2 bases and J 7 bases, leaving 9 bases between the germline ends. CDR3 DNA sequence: TGTGCCAGCAGCGTTAGACAGGCTGAAAAACTGTTTTTT. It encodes CASSVRQAEKLFF.

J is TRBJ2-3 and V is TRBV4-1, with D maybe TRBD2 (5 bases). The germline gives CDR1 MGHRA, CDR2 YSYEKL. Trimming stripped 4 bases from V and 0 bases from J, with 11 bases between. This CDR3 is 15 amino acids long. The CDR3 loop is CASSLRTSSTDTQYF. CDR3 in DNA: TGCGCCAGCAGCCTACGGACTTCTAGCACAGATACGCAGTATTTT.